Listed below are T cell receptor beta chains from one sample, sequenced in a study of cytomegalovirus exposure and HLA in healthy donors. Sequencing used immunoSEQ multiplex PCR; TCRdb keeps in-frame clones, though not all of them. This repertoire shows approximately 140,000 clones, 78% found once; its top ten account for roughly 5.6%. Sequences were obtained from PBMCs. The source is a woman in her 40s in good health and CMV-seropositive. The CDR3 runs from the conserved cysteine through the conserved F or W. D genes are given only for firm matches. Where a row states a size, it is once, few, many or the class of an expanded clone; other rows omit it.

abundance	d_gene	v_gene	j_gene	CDR3nt	CDR3aa
-	TRBD2	TRBV5-1	TRBJ2-3	TGCGCCAGCAGCCTCATTCTAGCGGGCACAGATACGCAGTATTTT	CASSLILAGTDTQYF
few	-	TRBV18	TRBJ2-7	TGTGCCAGCTCACCACCAGGGGGCTACGAGCAGTACTTC	CASSPPGGYEQYF
once	-	TRBV18	TRBJ1-2	TGTGCCAGCTCACCATACCCTAAGCGGGCCTACACCTTC	CASSPYPKRAYTF
-	TRBD1	TRBV30	TRBJ1-2	TGTGCCTGGAGTACCAGGACAGGGGGCCTCTATTTGAACTATGGCTACACCTTC	CAWSTRTGGLYLNYGYTF
few	TRBD1	TRBV6-5	TRBJ1-1	TGTGCCAGCAGCCCAGACAGGGGAGGAACTGAAGCTTTCTTT	CASSPDRGGTEAFF
-	-	TRBV19	TRBJ1-2	TGTGCCAGTGCGGGGGGCTCCTATGGCTACACCTTC	CASAGGSYGYTF
once	-	TRBV6-4	TRBJ2-7	TGTGCCAGCAGTGACCAGGGGCCTTCCGAGCAGTACTTC	CASSDQGPSEQYF
-	TRBD1	TRBV5-5	TRBJ1-3	TGTGCCAGCAGCCGTGACAGGGTTAGCGACACCATATATTTT	CASSRDRVSDTIYF
-	TRBD1	TRBV13	TRBJ1-2	TGTGCCAGCAGTCGGACAGGGGTCTATGGCTACACCTTC	CASSRTGVYGYTF
-	-	TRBV19	TRBJ2-7	TGTGCCAGTAGTCAGGGGACGGTAGGTGTGGCGGAGCAGTACTTC	CASSQGTVGVAEQYF
once	-	TRBV7-2	TRBJ2-3	TGTGCCAGCAGCTTAGGGCCCGTGAGGGCAGGAGATACGCAGTATTTT	CASSLGPVRAGDTQYF
-	-	TRBV28	TRBJ1-5	TGTGCCAGCAGTTCAGAAGGGGCAGGGCAGCCCCAGCATTTT	CASSSEGAGQPQHF
-	TRBD2	TRBV27	TRBJ2-1	TGTGCCAGCAGTACCGGGACTAGCGGGAGGTCGAGCTCCTACAATGAGCAGTTCTTC	CASSTGTSGRSSSYNEQFF
-	-	TRBV27	TRBJ2-2	TGTGCCAGCAGTTTAGGCCTAGGATCCGGGGAGCTGTTTTTT	CASSLGLGSGELFF
-	-	TRBV7-9	TRBJ2-5	TGTTCCAGCAGCCTCCGACAGACCCAAGAGACCCAGTACTTC	CSSSLRQTQETQYF
-	TRBD1	TRBV7-2	TRBJ2-7	TGTGCCAGCAGCTTGTGGGGGAGACAGGGGGGACGCGAGCAGTACTTC	CASSLWGRQGGREQYF
-	-	TRBV7-2	TRBJ2-7	TGTGCCAGCAGCTTAGGGCCTAGCGTACCCTACGAGCAGTACTTC	CASSLGPSVPYEQYF
-	-	TRBV19	TRBJ2-5	TGTGCCAGTAGTATAGCAGGCTCGACGGGGGAGACCCAGTACTTC	CASSIAGSTGETQYF
-	TRBD1	TRBV28	TRBJ1-2	TGTGCCAGCAGACTGGGACAGGGGTACTATGGCTACACCTTC	CASRLGQGYYGYTF
-	-	TRBV7-9	TRBJ2-5	TGTGCCAGCAGCTTAGCGGTAGGGCGGGTCCAAGAGACCCAGTACTTC	CASSLAVGRVQETQYF
-	TRBD1	TRBV6-6	TRBJ2-5	TGTGCCAGCACCCGACAGGGGAGTTTCGAGACCCAGTACTTC	CASTRQGSFETQYF
-	-	TRBV9	TRBJ2-3	TGTGCCAGCAGCACCGGGCCGGGGTCAGATACGCAGTATTTT	CASSTGPGSDTQYF
-	TRBD2	TRBV28	TRBJ2-2	TGTGCCAGCAGTTCTCAGCGGGAGGACCCCAAGGCCGGGGAGCTGTTTTTT	CASSSQREDPKAGELFF
-	-	TRBV19	TRBJ2-3	TGTGCCAGTAGTCCTTCCAGAGATACGCAGTATTTT	CASSPSRDTQYF
-	TRBD2	TRBV2	TRBJ2-7	TGTGCCAGCAGATTAGGACTAGCGGTCTCCTACGAGCAGTACTTC	CASRLGLAVSYEQYF
-	TRBD1	TRBV28	TRBJ1-1	TGTGCCAGTCCCCCTGGGGACAGTAGGGCGAACACTGAAGCTTTCTTT	CASPPGDSRANTEAFF
-	-	TRBV18	TRBJ2-2	TGTGCCAGCTCAGAGTTTTCCGGGGCGAACACCGGGGAGCTGTTTTTT	CASSEFSGANTGELFF
-	-	TRBV6-1	TRBJ2-1	TGTGCCAGCAGCACCGGGACACCGTCGCAGTTCTTC	CASSTGTPSQFF
-	-	TRBV18	TRBJ2-1	TGTGCCAGCTCACCCAGGGAGGATGAGCAGTTCTTC	CASSPREDEQFF
-	TRBD2	TRBV11-3	TRBJ2-7	TGTGCCAGCAGCTTAGCGGGGCGGGAGCTCTCGTGGGGGCAGTACTTC	CASSLAGRELSWGQYF
-	-	TRBV6-4	TRBJ1-6	TGTGCCAGCGTCTCTAGGAATTCACCCCTCCACTTT	CASVSRNSPLHF
-	TRBD1	TRBV10-1	TRBJ2-3	TGCGCCAGCAGTGGGGACAGGGAGACGGGAGAGGGCACAGATACGCAGTATTTT	CASSGDRETGEGTDTQYF
once	TRBD2	TRBV2	TRBJ2-7	TGTGCCAGCAGAATCGGGAGGGGGGGCTCCTACGAGCAGTACTTC	CASRIGRGGSYEQYF
once	TRBD1	TRBV5-1	TRBJ2-3	TGCGCCAGCAGCACAGGGACAGGGGCAGATACGCAGTATTTT	CASSTGTGADTQYF
-	TRBD1	TRBV19	TRBJ2-7	TGTGCCAGTAGTATCACCGGGACAGGGGGAAACGAGCAGTACTTC	CASSITGTGGNEQYF
-	-	TRBV9	TRBJ2-1	TGTGCCAGCAGCGCAGGGACCGGGGGTGATTATGAGCAGTTCTTC	CASSAGTGGDYEQFF
-	TRBD1	TRBV7-9	TRBJ1-2	TGTGCCAGCAGCCACAACCTACAGGGGAACTATGGCTACACCTTC	CASSHNLQGNYGYTF
few	TRBD1	TRBV7-9	TRBJ1-1	TGTTCCAGCAGCCCTCGCCGGACAGGGCAACCTGAAGCTTTCTTT	CSSSPRRTGQPEAFF
-	TRBD1	TRBV29-1	TRBJ2-3	TGCAGCGTTGGGAAAGGGACAGGGAACCAAATGGACACAGATACGCAGTATTTT	CSVGKGTGNQMDTDTQYF
-	-	TRBV11-2	TRBJ2-7	TGTGCCAGCAGCTTAGGTCTGACTTGGGGGGACAGCTACGAGCAGTACTTC	CASSLGLTWGDSYEQYF
-	TRBD2	TRBV28	TRBJ2-1	TGTGCCAGCAGTAAGACTAGCGGGAGGGCCCCTGAGCAGTTCTTC	CASSKTSGRAPEQFF
-	TRBD1	TRBV28	TRBJ2-4	TGTGCCAGCGCTAATCAGGGGGCAGGGAACATTCAGTACTTC	CASANQGAGNIQYF
-	-	TRBV5-1	TRBJ2-5	TGCGCCAGCAGCTTGACGCGGTTGGGAGAGACCCAGTACTTC	CASSLTRLGETQYF
-	TRBD1	TRBV13	TRBJ1-2	TGTGCCAGCAGCCTGGAGGTACGGGACAGAACTGAATATGGCTACACCTTC	CASSLEVRDRTEYGYTF
-	TRBD2	TRBV11-2	TRBJ2-3	TGTGCCAGCAGCTTGATACTAGCGGCTAGCACAGATACGCAGTATTTT	CASSLILAASTDTQYF
-	-	TRBV6-6	TRBJ2-1	TGTGCCGCAAAGCAACAGGTTTCCTCCTACAATGAGCAGTTCTTC	CAAKQQVSSYNEQFF